These T cell receptor beta chains were read from a single sample in a study of read filtering for tumor transcriptome and immune sequencing. TCRdb processed the reads anew with MiXCR; each CDR3 protein has one entry. Of tens of thousands of distinct CDR3 sequences in the sample, over 11% are singletons; the top ten hold roughly 45%. Sequenced input: a population of CD138-negative cells sorted from bone marrow. The source is a donor aged 40 or older with multiple myeloma. The CDR3 runs from the conserved cysteine through the conserved F or W. D genes are given only for firm matches. For some rows the clone size is stated as once, few or many, or as a class when expanded; others skip it.

clone_size: NA
j_call: TRBJ2-7
d_call: NA
v_call: TRBV3-1
cdr3_aa: CASSQGGERPYEQYF
cdr3_nt: TGTGCCAGCAGCCAAGGCGGAGAAAGGCCCTACGAGCAGTACTTC

clone_size: many
j_call: TRBJ2-6
d_call: TRBD2
v_call: TRBV4-2
cdr3_aa: CASSPWEGQDGANVLTF
cdr3_nt: TGTGCCAGCTCTCCGTGGGAGGGGCAGGACGGGGCCAACGTCCTGACTTTC

clone_size: many
j_call: TRBJ1-1
d_call: TRBD1
v_call: TRBV24-1
cdr3_aa: CATRSNGQGGTEAFF
cdr3_nt: TGTGCCACCAGAAGCAACGGACAGGGAGGCACTGAAGCTTTCTTT

clone_size: many
j_call: TRBJ1-2
d_call: NA
v_call: TRBV29-1
cdr3_aa: CSVVHDYGYTF
cdr3_nt: TGCAGCGTTGTACACGACTATGGCTACACCTTC

clone_size: NA
j_call: TRBJ2-5
d_call: NA
v_call: TRBV29-1
cdr3_aa: CSVGGRSSLVETQYF
cdr3_nt: TGCAGCGTTGGAGGCAGGAGTAGTTTGGTGGAGACCCAGTACTTC

clone_size: many
j_call: TRBJ2-1
d_call: TRBD2
v_call: TRBV20-1
cdr3_aa: CSATGGLAGDPNEQFF
cdr3_nt: TGCAGTGCCACCGGGGGCCTAGCGGGCGATCCGAATGAGCAGTTCTTC

clone_size: many
j_call: TRBJ2-1
d_call: NA
v_call: TRBV20-1
cdr3_aa: CSARDQRDEQFF
cdr3_nt: TGCAGTGCTAGAGATCAACGGGATGAGCAGTTCTTC

clone_size: many
j_call: TRBJ2-7
d_call: NA
v_call: TRBV11-3
cdr3_aa: CASSSSAPPVYEQYF
cdr3_nt: TGTGCCAGCAGCTCCTCAGCCCCCCCTGTTTACGAGCAGTACTTC

clone_size: many
j_call: TRBJ2-5
d_call: TRBD2
v_call: TRBV3-1
cdr3_aa: CASSQDRLAGDRETQYF
cdr3_nt: TGTGCCAGCAGCCAAGATAGACTAGCGGGAGATCGGGAGACCCAGTACTTC

clone_size: many
j_call: TRBJ2-1
d_call: TRBD2
v_call: TRBV3-1
cdr3_aa: CASSQGPSGNEQFF
cdr3_nt: TGTGCCAGCAGCCAAGGGCCTAGCGGGAATGAGCAGTTCTTC

clone_size: many
j_call: TRBJ2-2
d_call: NA
v_call: TRBV5-1
cdr3_aa: CASGITDNGELFF
cdr3_nt: TGCGCCAGCGGAATAACGGATAACGGGGAGCTGTTTTTT

clone_size: NA
j_call: TRBJ2-3
d_call: NA
v_call: TRBV5-4
cdr3_aa: CASSLEVTDTQYF
cdr3_nt: TGTGCCAGCAGCTTGGAGGTCACAGATACGCAGTATTTT

clone_size: many
j_call: TRBJ2-7
d_call: TRBD1
v_call: TRBV6-6
cdr3_aa: CASSYSGTGSEQYF
cdr3_nt: TGTGCCAGCAGTTATTCCGGGACAGGGAGCGAGCAGTACTTC

clone_size: NA
j_call: TRBJ2-7
d_call: NA
v_call: TRBV29-1
cdr3_aa: CSVTLSDWRSHEQYF
cdr3_nt: TGCAGCGTCACCCTTTCGGACTGGCGTAGTCACGAGCAGTACTTC

clone_size: NA
j_call: TRBJ2-1
d_call: TRBD1
v_call: TRBV7-2
cdr3_aa: CASSTSTGTGRNEQFF
cdr3_nt: TGTGCCAGCAGCACATCCACCGGGACAGGCAGAAATGAGCAGTTCTTC

clone_size: many
j_call: TRBJ2-7
d_call: NA
v_call: TRBV29-1
cdr3_aa: CSVASAVGEQYF
cdr3_nt: TGCAGCGTTGCGTCCGCCGTTGGAGAGCAGTACTTC

clone_size: many
j_call: TRBJ2-1
d_call: NA
v_call: TRBV20-1
cdr3_aa: CSASSGRSNEQFF
cdr3_nt: TGCAGTGCTAGCTCGGGGAGGAGCAATGAGCAGTTCTTC

clone_size: many
j_call: TRBJ2-1
d_call: TRBD2
v_call: TRBV19
cdr3_aa: CASRAGAKYNEQFF
cdr3_nt: TGTGCCAGTCGTGCGGGAGCGAAATACAATGAGCAGTTCTTC

clone_size: NA
j_call: TRBJ2-1
d_call: TRBD2
v_call: TRBV3-1
cdr3_aa: CASSPPLAGNLDEQFF
cdr3_nt: TGTGCCAGCAGCCCACCCCTAGCGGGAAATTTGGATGAGCAGTTCTTC

clone_size: few
j_call: TRBJ2-7
d_call: TRBD2
v_call: TRBV20-1
cdr3_aa: CSAHGGGAYEQYF
cdr3_nt: TGCAGTGCTCACGGGGGGGGGGCCTACGAGCAGTACTTC

clone_size: NA
j_call: TRBJ2-1
d_call: TRBD1
v_call: TRBV5-5
cdr3_aa: CASSSKDRTYNEQFF
cdr3_nt: TGTGCCAGCAGCTCTAAGGACAGGACCTACAATGAGCAGTTCTTC

clone_size: few
j_call: TRBJ1-1
d_call: NA
v_call: TRBV3-1
cdr3_aa: CASSGLLNTEAFF
cdr3_nt: TGTGCCAGCAGCGGGCTCCTAAACACTGAAGCTTTCTTT

clone_size: NA
j_call: TRBJ2-3
d_call: TRBD2
v_call: TRBV20-1
cdr3_aa: CSASRSGGSYTDTQYF
cdr3_nt: TGCAGTGCTAGCAGGTCAGGCGGGAGCTACACAGATACGCAGTATTTT

clone_size: NA
j_call: TRBJ2-1
d_call: NA
v_call: TRBV29-1
cdr3_aa: CSVIRGDTGLHNEQFF
cdr3_nt: TGCAGCGTTATCCGCGGGGACACAGGACTCCACAATGAGCAGTTCTTC

clone_size: NA
j_call: TRBJ2-2
d_call: NA
v_call: TRBV11-3
cdr3_aa: CAIKWVHTGELFF
cdr3_nt: TGTGCCATAAAATGGGTCCACACCGGGGAGCTGTTTTTT

clone_size: few
j_call: TRBJ2-2
d_call: NA
v_call: TRBV19
cdr3_aa: CASSSQGTAGELFF
cdr3_nt: TGTGCCAGTAGTTCCCAGGGTACTGCCGGGGAGCTGTTTTTT

clone_size: NA
j_call: TRBJ2-1
d_call: TRBD2
v_call: TRBV30
cdr3_aa: CAWSHLAGGPGEQFF
cdr3_nt: TGTGCCTGGAGTCATCTAGCGGGAGGGCCCGGTGAGCAGTTCTTC

clone_size: many
j_call: TRBJ2-3
d_call: TRBD1
v_call: TRBV12-3/TRBV12-4
cdr3_aa: CASSRGDRDDTQYF
cdr3_nt: TGTGCCAGCAGTAGAGGGGACAGGGATGATACGCAGTATTTT

clone_size: few
j_call: TRBJ1-5
d_call: NA
v_call: TRBV7-9
cdr3_aa: CASSLHSRDQPQHF
cdr3_nt: TGTGCCAGCAGCTTACACTCACGGGATCAGCCCCAGCATTTT

clone_size: NA
j_call: TRBJ2-1
d_call: TRBD2
v_call: TRBV7-3
cdr3_aa: CASSPYRLAGESEEQFF
cdr3_nt: TGTGCCAGCAGCCCGTACCGACTAGCGGGGGAGAGTGAGGAGCAGTTCTTC

clone_size: many
j_call: TRBJ2-3
d_call: NA
v_call: TRBV11-1
cdr3_aa: CASSLVRDTQYF
cdr3_nt: TGTGCCAGTAGCTTAGTACGAGATACGCAGTATTTT

clone_size: many
j_call: TRBJ2-1
d_call: NA
v_call: TRBV7-8
cdr3_aa: CASSLGQSGTREQFF
cdr3_nt: TGTGCCAGCAGCTTAGGACAATCGGGTACTCGCGAGCAGTTCTTC

clone_size: many
j_call: TRBJ2-1
d_call: TRBD2
v_call: TRBV20-1
cdr3_aa: CSAQTLAGGSYNEQFF
cdr3_nt: TGCAGTGCTCAAACTTTAGCGGGAGGGTCCTACAATGAGCAGTTCTTC

clone_size: many
j_call: TRBJ2-1
d_call: TRBD2
v_call: TRBV24-1
cdr3_aa: CATSAQLAEGYNEQFF
cdr3_nt: TGTGCCACCAGTGCCCAACTAGCGGAGGGTTACAATGAGCAGTTCTTC

clone_size: NA
j_call: TRBJ2-5
d_call: NA
v_call: TRBV19
cdr3_aa: CASSSPHRETQYF
cdr3_nt: TGTGCCAGTAGTAGCCCCCACCGTGAGACCCAGTACTTC

clone_size: many
j_call: TRBJ1-5
d_call: NA
v_call: TRBV12-3/TRBV12-4
cdr3_aa: CASSPQGGQPQHF
cdr3_nt: TGTGCCAGCAGTCCCCAAGGGGGTCAGCCCCAGCATTTT

clone_size: many
j_call: TRBJ1-3
d_call: NA
v_call: TRBV7-2
cdr3_aa: CASSLVGLGNTIYF
cdr3_nt: TGTGCCAGCAGCTTAGTCGGGCTCGGAAACACCATATATTTT

clone_size: many
j_call: TRBJ2-1
d_call: NA
v_call: TRBV28
cdr3_aa: CASGILGVYNEQFF
cdr3_nt: TGTGCCAGCGGTATTCTAGGGGTCTACAATGAGCAGTTCTTC

clone_size: many
j_call: TRBJ2-5
d_call: NA
v_call: TRBV7-9
cdr3_aa: CASSRRGGLSQETQYF
cdr3_nt: TGTGCCAGCAGCCGACGTGGAGGTTTATCCCAAGAGACCCAGTACTTC

clone_size: many
j_call: TRBJ2-2
d_call: TRBD2
v_call: TRBV29-1
cdr3_aa: CSVRLAWNTGELFF
cdr3_nt: TGCAGCGTGCGACTAGCGTGGAACACCGGGGAGCTGTTTTTT

clone_size: many
j_call: TRBJ1-1
d_call: TRBD1
v_call: TRBV24-1
cdr3_aa: CATSSGGLNTEAFF
cdr3_nt: TGTGCCACCAGTTCAGGGGGGTTGAACACTGAAGCTTTCTTT

clone_size: many
j_call: TRBJ2-1
d_call: NA
v_call: TRBV20-1
cdr3_aa: CSARAPLDRLDYNEQFF
cdr3_nt: TGCAGTGCTAGAGCCCCCTTGGACAGACTCGATTACAATGAGCAGTTCTTC

clone_size: few
j_call: TRBJ1-3
d_call: NA
v_call: TRBV10-3
cdr3_aa: CAIGWELRTLSGNTIYF
cdr3_nt: TGTGCCATCGGTTGGGAACTCCGAACCCTCTCTGGAAACACCATATATTTT

clone_size: many
j_call: TRBJ1-1
d_call: NA
v_call: TRBV2
cdr3_aa: CAAGNTEAFF
cdr3_nt: TGTGCTGCAGGGAACACTGAAGCTTTCTTT

clone_size: few
j_call: TRBJ2-1
d_call: TRBD2
v_call: TRBV11-2
cdr3_aa: CASSSGTMGFNEQFF
cdr3_nt: TGTGCCAGCAGCTCCGGGACTATGGGCTTCAATGAGCAGTTCTTC

clone_size: many
j_call: TRBJ2-6
d_call: TRBD2
v_call: TRBV29-1
cdr3_aa: CSVFLAGKSGANVLTF
cdr3_nt: TGCAGCGTTTTTCTAGCGGGAAAATCTGGGGCCAACGTCCTGACTTTC

clone_size: many
j_call: TRBJ2-4
d_call: NA
v_call: TRBV7-9
cdr3_aa: CASSQDGRKSSIAKNIQYF
cdr3_nt: TGTGCCAGCAGCCAAGACGGGAGAAAAAGCAGTATAGCCAAAAACATTCAGTACTTC

clone_size: many
j_call: TRBJ2-1
d_call: NA
v_call: TRBV20-1
cdr3_aa: CSARDRLEQFF
cdr3_nt: TGCAGTGCTAGAGATCGGTTAGAGCAGTTCTTC

clone_size: many
j_call: TRBJ2-7
d_call: TRBD1
v_call: TRBV7-2
cdr3_aa: CASSLASGQTYEQYF
cdr3_nt: TGTGCCAGCAGCTTAGCGTCGGGACAGACCTACGAGCAGTACTTC

clone_size: many
j_call: TRBJ2-3
d_call: NA
v_call: TRBV3-1
cdr3_aa: CASSQRARAADTQYF
cdr3_nt: TGTGCCAGCAGCCAACGAGCGCGAGCCGCAGATACGCAGTATTTT

clone_size: once
j_call: TRBJ2-3
d_call: NA
v_call: TRBV6-2/TRBV6-3
cdr3_aa: CACSSQSWEWGTDTQYF
cdr3_nt: TGTGCCTGCAGCTCCCAAAGCTGGGAGTGGGGCACAGATACGCAGTATTTT

clone_size: many
j_call: TRBJ1-1
d_call: NA
v_call: TRBV11-2
cdr3_aa: CASSLGIMNTEAFF
cdr3_nt: TGTGCCAGCAGCTTAGGGATTATGAACACTGAAGCTTTCTTT

clone_size: many
j_call: TRBJ2-2
d_call: NA
v_call: TRBV12-3/TRBV12-4
cdr3_aa: CASSSTGANTGELFF
cdr3_nt: TGTGCCAGCAGCAGTACAGGTGCGAACACCGGGGAGCTGTTTTTT